What follows are 25 T cell receptor beta chains derived from one specimen sequenced in a study of control samples from healthy donors and cancer patients. Repertoires were generated with immunoSEQ multiplex PCR, while TCRdb's copy carries only in-frame clones and drops some. The table has about 95,000 clones, around four fifths seen once; the top ten hold 15% to 20%. The sample taken for sequencing was blood. The receptors stem from a man aged 25-40 years in good health.

The chain combines TRBV9 with TRBJ1-3, with a weak D call TRBD1 (6 bases). With 8 bases removed from V and 2 bases from J, the gap between germline ends came to 11 bases. The length of the CDR3 is 13 residues. Germline assignment: CDR1 SGDLS and CDR2 YYNGEE. The CDR3 protein is CARGDKAGNTIYF. CDR3 coding DNA: TGTGCCAGGGGGGACAAGGCTGGAAACACCATATATTTT.

This clone was counted between two and nine times. V usage is TRBV4-2 and J usage is TRBJ2-3; 12 nucleotides line up with TRBD2. The CDR3 spans 15 residues. CDR1 and CDR2 (germline): LGHNA, YNFKEQ. After removal of 5 bases from V and 4 bases from J, the junction contained 4 bases not matched to a gene. The DNA for the CDR3 is TGTGCCAGCAGCACTAGCGGGGGGATCGCAGATACGCAGTATTTT. Its protein product is CASSTSGGIADTQYF.

The V call is TRBV2, the J call TRBJ2-2; the D is unclear. Deletions cut 3 bases from V and 0 bases from J, with 8 bases between. CDR1 and CDR2 from the germline V gene are SNHLY and FYNNEI. This CDR3 comprises 15 residues. The CDR3 DNA sequence: TGTGCCAGCAGTGAGGAGACTGCGAACACCGGGGAGCTGTTTTTT. Its protein product is CASSEETANTGELFF.

The chain carries TRBV11-2 and TRBJ1-5; D not certain. This CDR3 has 13 amino acids. In germline, CDR1 is SGHAT, CDR2 FQNNGV. With 5 bases removed from V and 4 bases from J, the gap between germline ends came to 9 bases. Here the CDR3 reads CASSRLGNQPQHF. The CDR3 coding sequence is TGTGCCAGCAGCCGGTTAGGGAATCAGCCCCAGCATTTT.

V and J are TRBV7-2 and TRBJ2-7, with D unresolved. The V end lost 5 bases, the J end lost 0 bases, and 5 bases lay between the germline ends. The germline gives CDR1 SGHTA, CDR2 FQGNSA. The length of the CDR3 is 12 residues. The CDR3 DNA reads as TGTGCCAGCAGCAGGAGCTCCTACGAGCAGTACTTC. It specifies CASSRSSYEQYF.

The CDR3 DNA reads TGCGCCAGCAGCTTGGCCCCGGGACTGCAAGAGACCCAGTACTTC. This sequence encodes CASSLAPGLQETQYF. The rearrangement joins TRBV5-1 to TRBJ2-5; a possible D gene is TRBD2 (6 bases). From germline, CDR1 is SGHRS and CDR2 YFSETQ. The CDR3 is 15 amino acids. V was cut by 0 bases and J by 2 bases, with 11 bases left in between.

The chain carries TRBV3-1 (or the pseudogene TRBV3-2) and TRBJ1-5; no clear D. Looked up from germline, CDR1 is LGHDT and CDR2 is YNNKEL (reference sequence). Trimming took 1 base from V and 11 from J, leaving 12 bases between them. This CDR3 has 13 residues. CDR3 in DNA: TGTGCCAGCAGCCAAGGGAATGTAGGGTCCCAGCATTTT. Protein product: CASSQGNVGSQHF.

The rearrangement uses TRBV6-5 and TRBJ1-2; D possibly corresponds to TRBD1 (6 bases). This CDR3 region has 13 residues. V lost 10 bases to trimming and J lost 4 bases, with 16 bases between them. The germline V gene encodes CDR1 MNHEY and CDR2 SVGAGI. This CDR3 reads CATSRRGPYGYTF. The CDR3 DNA follows: TGTGCCACCTCACGCCGGGGGCCCTATGGCTACACCTTC.

This clone was recorded at least ten times. Other DNA sequences in the same sample also yield this CDR3. The V and J genes are TRBV11-2 and TRBJ2-1; D gene ambiguous. The V gene lost 4 bases and the J gene lost 4 bases, with 8 bases spanning the gap. The CDR3 is made up of 13 amino acids. CDR1 and CDR2 from the germline V gene are SGHAT and FQNNGV. CDR3 bases: TGTGCCAGCAGCTCAGAGTTGTACAATGAGCAGTTCTTC. This gives the protein CASSSELYNEQFF.

The rearrangement links TRBV5-1 to TRBJ1-6; 9 nucleotides match TRBD1. The J segment lost 5 bases and the V segment lost 4 bases, leaving 1 base of the junction unmatched. The germline gives CDR1 SGHRS, CDR2 YFSETQ. This CDR3 has 14 residues. The CDR3 spells CASSRDRDNSPLHF. The CDR3 DNA sequence: TGCGCCAGCAGCCGGGACAGGGATAATTCACCCCTCCACTTT.

This clone has a single count. V and J are TRBV2 and TRBJ1-5, with TRBD1 identical over 9 bases. J was trimmed by 0 bases and V by 6 bases; bases with no gene match: 3. CDR1 and CDR2 from the germline V gene are SNHLY and FYNNEI. CDR3 length: 15 residues. The CDR3 region has the DNA TGTGCCAGCAGCGGGACAGGGAATAGCAATCAGCCCCAGCATTTT. Residues: CASSGTGNSNQPQHF. Full variable domain (missing parts from reference TRBV2 and TRBJ1-5): EPEVTQTPSHQVTQMGQEVILRCVPISNHLYFYWYRQILGQKVEFLVSFYNNEISEKSEIFDDQFSVERPDGSNFTLKIRSTKLEDSAMYFCASSGTGNSNQPQHFGDGTRLSIL.

The J gene is TRBJ1-5, the V gene TRBV30; D remains unclear. Germline V gene sequence: CDR1 GTSNPN, CDR2 SVGIG (reference sequence). There are 12 residues in the CDR3. Trimming took 5 bases from V and 3 from J, leaving 8 bases between them. The CDR3 nucleotides read TGTGCCTGGGGGAGGGACAATCAGCCCCAGCATTTT. It specifies CAWGRDNQPQHF.

The chain combines TRBV19 with TRBJ1-4; perhaps TRBD1 as D (5 bases). From germline, CDR1 is LNHDA and CDR2 SQIVND (reference sequence). This CDR3 is 15 amino acids long. Trimming stripped 10 bases from V and 8 bases from J, with 23 bases between. The CDR3 loop is CATKTGAGSKEKLFF. The CDR3 DNA follows: TGTGCCACGAAGACTGGGGCAGGGAGTAAGGAAAAACTGTTTTTT.

The V and J genes are TRBV30 and TRBJ1-1, with 8 bases fitting TRBD1. Germline V lookup: CDR1 GTSNPN, CDR2 SVGIG (reference sequence). V lost 4 bases and J lost 3; bases outside the gene matches: 7. The CDR3 is 14 amino acids. CDR3 in DNA: TGTGCCTGGACTCGGACAGGGAGGGACACTGAAGCTTTCTTT. This encodes CAWTRTGRDTEAFF. The entire variable domain, with the rest obtained from reference TRBV30 and TRBJ1-1, is as follows: SQTIHQWPATLVQPVGSPLSLECTVEGTSNPNLYWYRQAAGRGLQLLFYSVGIGQISSEVPQNLSASRPQDRQFILSSKKLLLSDSGFYLCAWTRTGRDTEAFFGQGTRLTVV.

The CDR3 region has the DNA TGTGCCAGCAGGAACATGGAACTTAATTCACCCCTCCACTTT. Translation: CASRNMELNSPLHF. V usage is TRBV27 and J usage is TRBJ1-6; D unresolved. There are 14 residues in the CDR3. Trimming left V 6 bases short and J 6 bases short, with 12 bases between. Germline CDR1 reads MNHEY; CDR2 reads SMNVEV (reference sequence).

The rearrangement joins TRBV11-3 to TRBJ2-1; D is perhaps TRBD2 (5 bases). Germline V gene lookup returns CDR1 SGHNT and CDR2 YENEEA. CDR3 length: 13 residues. The ends were cut back, 4 bases at V and 9 bases at J, with 13 bases in the middle. The DNA for the CDR3 is TGTGCCAGCAGCTGGGGTGGGGAGAGTGAGCAGTTCTTC. It encodes CASSWGGESEQFF.

The chain joins TRBV28 to TRBJ1-6, with D tentatively TRBD1 (6 bases). CDR1 MDHEN and CDR2 SYDVKM come from the germline V gene. The CDR3 loop spans 12 amino acids. The V end lost 5 bases, the J end lost 10 bases, and 9 bases lay between the germline ends. The chain's CDR3 is CASSVQGSPLHF. The DNA for the CDR3 is TGTGCCAGCAGTGTACAGGGATCACCCCTCCACTTT.

The V call is TRBV6-6, the J call TRBJ2-7; weak D call: TRBD1 (6 bases). The length of the CDR3 is 14 residues. From germline, CDR1 is MNHNY and CDR2 SVGAGI (reference sequence). Trimming cost V 5 bases and J 0 bases, with 11 bases left between them. The CDR3 protein is CASSEGHNSYEQYF. CDR3 in DNA: TGTGCCAGCAGTGAGGGACACAACTCCTACGAGCAGTACTTC.

The chain carries TRBV4-1 and TRBJ2-7; D possibly corresponds to TRBD2 (5 bases). CDR1 is MGHRA, CDR2 YSYEKL, per germline. This CDR3 region has 13 residues. Trimming cost V 5 bases and J 6 bases, with 14 bases left between them. CDR3 residues: CASSVRTFREQYF. The CDR3 DNA reads as TGCGCCAGCAGCGTCCGGACTTTCCGCGAGCAGTACTTC.

This chain links TRBV27 with TRBJ1-3, with D possibly matching TRBD1 (6 bases). The CDR3 contains 13 residues. Trimming removed 3 bases at V and 3 bases at J, with 6 bases between. Germline assignment: CDR1 MNHEY and CDR2 SMNVEV (reference sequence). This CDR3 reads CASSFRGGNTIYF. The DNA of the CDR3 is TGTGCCAGCAGTTTCAGGGGTGGAAACACCATATATTTT.

The rearrangement uses TRBV11-3 and TRBJ2-2, with 11 nucleotides matching TRBD2. The V and J ends lost 5 bases and 7 bases, in that order; junction bases with no gene match: 12. This CDR3 contains 17 residues. Germline assignment: CDR1 SGHNT and CDR2 YENEEA. In nucleotides, the CDR3 is TGTGCCAGCAGCCTCGCCCCTAGCGGGGGGCCCGGCGGGGAGCTGTTTTTT. Translation: CASSLAPSGGPGGELFF.

The V gene is TRBV7-9, the J gene TRBJ2-7; the D gene is possibly TRBD1 (5 bases). The CDR3 is 12 residues long. Germline values: CDR1 SEHNR, CDR2 FQNEAQ (reference sequence). Trimming pared 5 bases from V and 4 bases from J, leaving 9 bases between. CDR3 in amino acids: CASSHQGYEQYF. The CDR3 DNA reads TGTGCCAGCAGCCATCAGGGTTACGAGCAGTACTTC.

The V call is TRBV28, the J call TRBJ1-4; D unresolved. The CDR3 contains 15 residues. The germline gives CDR1 MDHEN, CDR2 SYDVKM. With 5 bases removed from V and 0 bases from J, the gap between germline ends came to 10 bases. The CDR3 is CASSVRWATNEKLFF. In DNA, the CDR3 is TGTGCCAGCAGTGTCCGTTGGGCAACTAATGAAAAACTGTTTTTT.

The gene calls are TRBV3-1 (or the pseudogene TRBV3-2) and TRBJ2-2, with D possibly TRBD1 on 6 matching bases. Germline V gene data show CDR1 as LGHDT and CDR2 as YNNKEL (reference sequence). The CDR3 has 15 amino acids. Trimming pared 4 bases from V and 7 bases from J, leaving 16 bases between. The CDR3 DNA reads as TGTGCCAGCAGCCCAGACAGGACGCTAGGCGGGGAGCTGTTTTTT. Protein product: CASSPDRTLGGELFF.

The genes are TRBV6-5 and TRBJ2-2; 9 bases are shared with TRBD2. Trimming removed 7 bases from V and 6 bases from J; junction bases left unmatched: 9. CDR1 and CDR2 from the germline V gene are MNHEY and SVGAGI. The CDR3 totals 15 residues. As DNA, the CDR3 is TGTGCCAGCAAAGCGGGCGGGGGGGTTGCCGGGGAGCTGTTTTTT. It is translated as CASKAGGGVAGELFF.